These 30 T cell receptor beta chains were all obtained from the same sample, sequenced in a study of blood T cell repertoires in COVID-19. TCRdb's table, derived via immunoSEQ multiplex PCR, lists solely in-frame clones and lacks some. The sample holds 240,000 or so clones, roughly 80% seen once. Sequencing used peripheral blood. These receptors all come from a woman aged 55 to 70 with active or convalescent COVID-19.

The J gene is TRBJ1-2, the V gene TRBV14, with D perhaps TRBD1 (6 bases). CDR3 length: 15 residues. In germline, CDR1 is SGHDN, CDR2 FVKESK. The V gene lost 5 bases and the J gene lost 1 base, with 14 bases spanning the gap. The CDR3 DNA is TGTGCCAGCAGCTCACGGACAGACCTTAACTATGGCTACACCTTC. Translation: CASSSRTDLNYGYTF. The variable domain in full, completed from reference TRBV14 and TRBJ1-2, reads EAGVTQFPSHSVIEKGQTVTLRCDPISGHDNLYWYRRVMGKEIKFLLHFVKESKQDESGMPNNRFLAERTGGTYSTLKVQPAELEDSGVYFCASSSRTDLNYGYTFGSGTRLTVV.

The chain has TRBV7-2 and TRBJ2-3; D possibly corresponds to TRBD1 (5 bases). Trimming took off 1 base at V and 1 base at J, with 12 bases between the two ends. CDR1 is SGHTA, CDR2 FQGNSA, per germline. This CDR3 has 16 residues. In DNA form, the CDR3 reads TGTGCCAGCAGCTTAGGCAAGGGGCTGGGCACAGATACGCAGTATTTT. This gives the protein CASSLGKGLGTDTQYF.

This clone has more than one count but fewer than ten. CDR3 in DNA: TGCGCCAGCAGCACTGCCGGGACAGGGACGACCTACGAGCAGTACTTC. Translated: CASSTAGTGTTYEQYF. The chain carries TRBV5-1 and TRBJ2-7; 9 bases line up with TRBD1. The germline gives CDR1 SGHRS, CDR2 YFSETQ. V was pared by 4 bases and J by 2 bases, with 10 bases of the junction left unmatched. This CDR3 has 16 amino acids.

The chain employs TRBV7-3 and TRBJ1-6; 8 bases align to TRBD1. The junction had 3 bases not matched to a gene; V was cut back by 4 bases and J by 7 bases. CDR3 size: 14 residues. The germline V gene encodes CDR1 SGHTA and CDR2 FQGTGA. The CDR3 protein is CASSYRDRNSPLHF. Written as DNA, the CDR3 is TGTGCCAGCAGCTACCGGGACAGGAATTCACCCCTCCACTTT.

The V gene is TRBV3-1 (or the pseudogene TRBV3-2), the J gene TRBJ2-2; D is undetermined. The V and J ends lost 0 bases and 0 bases respectively, with 11 bases between them. The CDR3 consists of 17 residues. Germline V CDR1 and CDR2: LGHDT, YNNKEL (reference sequence). The chain's CDR3 is CASSQELAAANTGELFF. CDR3 nucleotide sequence: TGTGCCAGCAGCCAAGAGCTCGCCGCGGCGAACACCGGGGAGCTGTTTTTT.

The rearrangement links TRBV4-1 to TRBJ2-1; 9 bases agree with TRBD1. CDR1 is MGHRA, CDR2 YSYEKL, per germline. The V and J ends lost 4 bases and 0 bases, in that order; junction bases with no gene match: 4. This CDR3 contains 16 residues. The CDR3 is CASSPTGGSSYNEQFF. In DNA, the CDR3 is TGCGCCAGCAGCCCGACAGGGGGTAGCTCCTACAATGAGCAGTTCTTC.

The V gene is TRBV6-5, the J gene TRBJ2-1; possible D gene TRBD1, 5 bases. The CDR3 extends over 15 amino acids. Germline lookup yields CDR1 MNHEY and CDR2 SVGAGI. Trimming shortened V by 6 bases and J by 4 bases, and 16 bases separated the two germline ends. Written as DNA, the CDR3 is TGTGCCAGCAGGATAATAGGGGCCCTTTACAATGAGCAGTTCTTC. This codes for CASRIIGALYNEQFF.

The V call is TRBV12-5, the J call TRBJ2-1; TRBD1 aligns across 8 bases. The CDR3 has 16 residues. Germline CDR1 is LGHNT and CDR2 is FRNRAP. J gave up 3 bases and V 4 bases, and 8 bases lay outside the gene matches. The CDR3 nucleotides read TGTGCTAGTGGTTCGGTTCGGACAGGGTTCTACAATGAGCAGTTCTTC. Translated: CASGSVRTGFYNEQFF.

This chain joins TRBV2 and TRBJ1-1; 11 bases map to TRBD1. Germline V CDR1 and CDR2: SNHLY, FYNNEI. The V segment lost 6 bases and the J segment 6 bases; nucleotides outside the gene matches: 0. CDR3 length: 12 residues. CDR3 protein: CASRDRGPEAFF. CDR3 nucleotides: TGTGCCAGCAGGGACAGGGGGCCTGAAGCTTTCTTT.

The chain carries TRBV4-3 and TRBJ2-3, with TRBD2 identical over 9 bases. This CDR3 contains 17 residues. Trimming removed 2 bases from V and 4 bases from J; junction bases left unmatched: 10. In germline, CDR1 is LGHNA, CDR2 YSLEER. This CDR3 reads CASSQRVPAGGADTQYF. In DNA, the CDR3 is TGCGCCAGCAGCCAAAGGGTCCCGGCGGGGGGGGCAGATACGCAGTATTTT.

This chain links TRBV7-2 with TRBJ2-7; 8 bases fit TRBD2. J lost 3 bases, V lost 5 bases, and 3 bases had no gene match. This CDR3 has 13 amino acids. Germline CDR1 SGHTA, CDR2 FQGNSA. CDR3: CASSGTSGYEQYF. The CDR3 DNA reads TGTGCCAGCAGCGGAACTAGCGGCTACGAGCAGTACTTC.

CDR3 DNA sequence: TGTGCCAGCACCAATCCTAGCGGGCCCTCCTACGAGCAGTACTTC. Protein product: CASTNPSGPSYEQYF. V usage is TRBV28 and J usage is TRBJ2-7; 8 bases agree with TRBD2. The CDR3 sequence is 15 residues long. Germline values: CDR1 MDHEN, CDR2 SYDVKM. With 7 bases clipped from V and 0 bases from J, the junction kept 8 bases outside the gene matches.

In DNA, the CDR3 is TGTGCCAGCACCCCAAGGGGACACCCAACAGATACGCAGTATTTT. This sequence encodes CASTPRGHPTDTQYF. The gene calls are TRBV6-2 or TRBV6-3 and TRBJ2-3; D may be TRBD1 (6 bases). CDR3 length equals 15 residues. Germline CDR1 is MNHEY and CDR2 is SVGEGT. The V end was cut by 7 bases, the J end by 3 bases, with 17 bases between.

The chain uses TRBV12-3 or TRBV12-4 and TRBJ1-4, with 10 bases matching TRBD1. V was pared by 5 bases and J by 8 bases, with 2 bases of the junction left unmatched. This CDR3 is built from 13 residues. CDR3 sequence: CASSRTGGEKLFF. The CDR3, as DNA: TGTGCCAGCAGTCGGACAGGGGGGGAAAAACTGTTTTTT.

This rearrangement joins TRBV6-2 or TRBV6-3 to TRBJ2-2; TRBD2 is a possible D gene (6 bases). Germline V gives CDR1 MNHEY, CDR2 SVGEGT. CDR3 size: 14 residues. V was cut by 2 bases and J by 4 bases, with 8 bases left in between. The CDR3 reads CASSYRGFTGELFF. The DNA for the CDR3 is TGTGCCAGCAGTTACCGGGGGTTCACCGGGGAGCTGTTTTTT.

The V and J genes are TRBV5-5 and TRBJ2-7; D gene ambiguous. This CDR3 is 12 amino acids long. Germline values: CDR1 SGHKS, CDR2 YYEKEE (reference sequence). With 0 bases removed from V and 2 bases from J, the gap between germline ends came to 3 bases. CDR3 sequence: CASSLGAYEQYF. The CDR3 DNA follows: TGTGCCAGCAGCTTGGGAGCCTACGAGCAGTACTTC.

This rearrangement joins TRBV4-1 to TRBJ1-5, with D perhaps matching TRBD1 (6 bases). The V end lost 0 bases, the J end lost 4 bases, and 7 bases lay between the germline ends. The CDR3 consists of 14 residues. CDR1 MGHRA and CDR2 YSYEKL come from the germline V gene. The CDR3 DNA reads TGCGCCAGCAGCCAAGAAGGGGGTAATCAGCCCCAGCATTTT. This translates into CASSQEGGNQPQHF.

The chain employs TRBV2 and TRBJ2-7, with D maybe TRBD2 (5 bases). This CDR3 has 12 amino acids. CDR1 and CDR2 (germline): SNHLY, FYNNEI. The V gene lost 8 bases and the J gene lost 9 bases, with 17 bases spanning the gap. CDR3 in amino acids: CASSTPLGGQYF. In nucleotides, the CDR3 is TGTGCCAGCTCCACCCCATTAGGAGGGCAGTACTTC.

This clone was counted once. The genes are TRBV4-3 and TRBJ2-1; TRBD2 might be the D (5 bases). V was clipped by 5 bases and J by 5 bases, with 16 bases between them. Germline CDR1 reads LGHNA; CDR2 reads YSLEER. The CDR3 loop spans 15 amino acids. The CDR3, as DNA: TGCGCCAGCAGCGACCGACCGGGGTTGGACAATGAGCAGTTCTTC. This encodes CASSDRPGLDNEQFF.

The chain links TRBV6-2 or TRBV6-3 to TRBJ2-1; 12 bases agree with TRBD1. The V gene's germline CDR1 is MNHEY and CDR2 SVGEGT. The ends lost 5 bases at V and 6 bases at J; junction bases unmatched: 5. This CDR3 region has 15 residues. The CDR3, as DNA: TGTGCCAGCAGTCACGGGACAGGGGGCTTCAATGAGCAGTTCTTC. Translated: CASSHGTGGFNEQFF.

This clone has more than one count but fewer than ten. The J gene is TRBJ2-1, the V gene TRBV6-6; the D gene is possibly TRBD2 (5 bases). The germline V gene encodes CDR1 MNHNY and CDR2 SVGAGI (reference sequence). The CDR3 totals 12 residues. Trimming took off 5 bases at V and 10 bases at J, with 12 bases between the two ends. CDR3 in DNA: TGTGCCAGCAGTCGCGAAAGAGGGGAGCAGTTCTTC. Its protein is CASSRERGEQFF.

This clone appeared a single time. The chain joins TRBV6-5 to TRBJ1-4; D remains unclear. Trimming left V 4 bases short and J 0 bases short, with 9 bases between. The CDR3 is 15 residues long. From germline, CDR1 is MNHEY and CDR2 SVGAGI. CDR3 sequence: CASSSGISTNEKLFF. The CDR3 coding sequence is TGTGCCAGCAGTTCCGGGATCTCAACTAATGAAAAACTGTTTTTT.

V gene TRBV7-2 combines with J gene TRBJ1-1, with D perhaps matching TRBD1 (6 bases). CDR1 SGHTA and CDR2 FQGNSA come from the germline V gene. The CDR3 has 14 amino acids. Trimming pared 5 bases from V and 4 bases from J, leaving 14 bases between. CDR3 sequence (DNA): TGTGCCAGCAGCAAGGGGGGGCCTGTCACTGAAGCTTTCTTT. Amino acids: CASSKGGPVTEAFF.

The chain carries TRBV11-2 and TRBJ1-2, with TRBD1 identical over 8 bases. Germline assignment: CDR1 SGHAT and CDR2 FQNNGV. V was pared by 6 bases and J by 4 bases, with 4 bases of the junction left unmatched. There are 13 residues in the CDR3. The CDR3 bases are TGTGCCAGCAGTCCTGACAGGGGCTATGGCTACACCTTC. Amino acids: CASSPDRGYGYTF. Drawing the rest from reference TRBV11-2 and TRBJ1-2, the complete variable domain is EAGVAQSPRYKIIEKRQSVAFWCNPISGHATLYWYQQILGQGPKLLIQFQNNGVVDDSQLPKDRFSAERLKGVDSTLKIQPAKLEDSAVYLCASSPDRGYGYTFGSGTRLTVV.

In the case of this clone: One end of the junction varies from germline; a read error may be responsible. This sequence joins TRBV15 and TRBJ1-3; D call uncertain. The CDR3 covers 14 residues. CDR1 and CDR2 from the germline V gene are LNHNV and YYDKDF (reference sequence). CDR3 in DNA: TGTGCCGCCAGCAGAGACCCCACTCCGGACACCATATATTTT. This sequence encodes CAASRDPTPDTIYF.

This clone was observed a few times. The chain carries TRBV11-2 and TRBJ2-7, with 7 bases that match TRBD2. The CDR3 extends over 15 amino acids. Per germline, CDR1 SGHAT and CDR2 FQNNGV. With 5 bases clipped from V and 2 bases from J, the junction kept 9 bases outside the gene matches. The CDR3 loop is CASSPFGGMTYEQYF. CDR3 DNA sequence: TGTGCCAGCAGCCCGTTCGGGGGGATGACCTACGAGCAGTACTTC. Using reference TRBV11-2 and TRBJ2-7 for the parts outside the CDR3, the full variable domain is EAGVAQSPRYKIIEKRQSVAFWCNPISGHATLYWYQQILGQGPKLLIQFQNNGVVDDSQLPKDRFSAERLKGVDSTLKIQPAKLEDSAVYLCASSPFGGMTYEQYFGPGTRLTVT.

In its sample, this clone was seen a few times. This sequence joins TRBV7-9 and TRBJ2-1; 7 bases are shared with TRBD1. Germline CDR1 SEHNR, CDR2 FQNEAQ (reference sequence). The CDR3 contains 14 residues. Losses at the gene ends were 4 bases for V and 9 bases for J; bases not matched to a gene: 9. The DNA of the CDR3 is TGTGCCAGCAGCTGGGCACAGGGGTGGGGTGAGCAGTTCTTC. It is translated as CASSWAQGWGEQFF.

V gene TRBV2 combines with J gene TRBJ2-6; D may be TRBD2 (5 bases). V was pared by 2 bases and J by 9 bases, with 11 bases between. Per the germline V gene, CDR1 is SNHLY and CDR2 is FYNNEI. CDR3 length: 14 residues. The CDR3 coding sequence is TGTGCCAGCAGTGAAAGGCGGGCGGGCAACGTCCTGACTTTC. This sequence encodes CASSERRAGNVLTF. Full variable domain (remainder filled in from reference TRBV2 and TRBJ2-6): EPEVTQTPSHQVTQMGQEVILRCVPISNHLYFYWYRQILGQKVEFLVSFYNNEISEKSEIFDDQFSVERPDGSNFTLKIRSTKLEDSAMYFCASSERRAGNVLTFGAGSRLTVL.

The chain uses TRBV4-3 and TRBJ1-4, with D uncertain. CDR3 length: 13 amino acids. The V and J ends lost 1 base and 6 bases respectively, with 6 bases between them. Germline V lookup: CDR1 LGHNA, CDR2 YSLEER. The CDR3 is CASSQGVDEKLFF. The CDR3 DNA follows: TGCGCCAGCAGCCAAGGCGTTGATGAAAAACTGTTTTTT.

V gene TRBV30 combines with J gene TRBJ2-5; D unresolved. The germline V gene has CDR1 GTSNPN and CDR2 SVGIG (reference sequence). V shed 4 bases and J shed 2 bases, with 5 bases lying between them. This CDR3 has 11 residues. CDR3 nucleotides: TGTGCCTGGACAGAACAAGAGACCCAGTACTTC. Its protein is CAWTEQETQYF.